One sample yielded the 5 T cell receptor beta chains listed below, sequenced in a study of early T cells in non-severe SARS-CoV-2 infection. TCRdb redid the calling of the 5' RACE reads with MiXCR, one entry per CDR3 protein. The table lists more than 65,000 distinct CDR3 sequences, roughly 4.5% of them singletons, with under 4% in the top ten. This specimen was whole blood, taken at baseline. These receptors all stem from an adult who was a healthcare worker with PCR-confirmed SARS-CoV-2 infection or an uninfected control (not recorded which). The donor label of this sample is uncertain.

This clonotype has only a few counts. The chain joins TRBV11-2 to TRBJ1-2; the D gene is possibly TRBD1 (6 bases). CDR3 length equals 16 residues. With 4 bases removed from V and 8 bases from J, the gap between germline ends came to 23 bases. Germline CDR1 reads SGHAT; CDR2 reads FQNNGV. In DNA, the CDR3 is TGTGCCAGCAGCTCCGTCGCCCGGACAGCTGTTAGAGGCTACACCTTC. Protein product: CASSSVARTAVRGYTF. Supplemented by reference TRBV11-2 and TRBJ1-2, the full variable domain reads EAGVAQSPRYKIIEKRQSVAFWCNPISGHATLYWYQQILGQGPKLLIQFQNNGVVDDSQLPKDRFSAERLKGVDSTLKIQPAKLEDSAVYLCASSSVARTAVRGYTFGSGTRLTVV.

This clonotype was seen a few times. The J gene is TRBJ1-1, the V gene TRBV7-9; D is uncertain. The CDR3 covers 12 residues. The V and J ends lost 5 bases and 5 bases respectively, with 9 bases between them. Germline assignment: CDR1 SEHNR and CDR2 FQNEAQ (reference sequence). The CDR3 DNA is TGTGCCAGCAGCCCGGAATGGACTGAAGCTTTCTTT. Its protein is CASSPEWTEAFF.

Ten or more counts support this clonotype. The chain uses TRBV7-8 and TRBJ2-7; the match to TRBD1 covers 10 bases. The V gene end was trimmed by 5 bases and the J gene end by 5 bases; junction bases not matched to a gene: 3. CDR1 and CDR2 (germline): SGHVS, FQNEAQ. The CDR3 has 13 residues. CDR3: CASSRQGANEQYF. The CDR3 DNA is TGTGCCAGCAGCCGACAGGGGGCCAACGAGCAGTACTTC.

In its sample, this clonotype was seen many times. The chain uses TRBV5-4 and TRBJ2-3; D is unresolved. The CDR3 has 12 residues. From germline, CDR1 is SGHNT and CDR2 YYREEE (reference sequence). Trimming removed 0 bases at V and 4 bases at J, with 3 bases between. The CDR3 loop is CASSLVADTQYF. Here the CDR3 DNA reads TGTGCCAGCAGCTTGGTCGCAGATACGCAGTATTTT.

This clonotype has at least ten counts. The chain is built from TRBV18 and TRBJ2-5; maybe TRBD1 (5 bases). This CDR3 has 15 amino acids. Trimming removed 6 bases at V and 2 bases at J, with 16 bases between. CDR1 is KGHSH and CDR2 is LQKENI in the germline V gene. The DNA of the CDR3 is TGTGCCAGCTCCAACCAGGGCTCCTTACAAGAGACCCAGTACTTC. The encoded protein is CASSNQGSLQETQYF.